At least ten counts were recorded for the clone carrying this T cell receptor beta chain. Via MiXCR, TCRdb re-called the 5' RACE reads, giving one row per CDR3 protein. The repertoire holds more than 350,000 distinct CDR3 sequences, with 7% to 9.5% as singletons. This specimen belongs to a study of identical twins. CDR1 is LNHNV and CDR2 is YYDKDF in the germline V gene (reference sequence). CDR3 length: 14 residues. The V end lost 0 bases, the J end lost 6 bases, and 12 bases lay between the germline ends. The TCR sequence derives from a woman aged 50 to 65 in good health. The V call is TRBV15, the J call TRBJ2-7; D remains ambiguous. Sequencing input: naive T cells sorted from blood. The CDR3 reads CATSRDRSLGEQYF. The CDR3 DNA reads TGTGCCACCAGCAGAGACAGATCATTGGGCGAGCAGTACTTC.